This T cell receptor (beta chain) is from a study of T cells in Graves' hyperthyroidism and ophthalmopathy. From more than 9.5 ml of fresh peripheral blood, PBMCs were isolated. Amplification yielded TCR beta CDR3 regions, with RNA transcripts as the source. First-round RT-PCR targeting the TCR CDR3 was performed with the HTBI primer set. TCRdb used MiXCR to reprocess the multiplex PCR reads, holding one entry per CDR3 protein. The top ten clones hold about 8% of a sample with roughly 290,000 distinct CDR3 sequences, about an eighth of them seen once. This clonotype was observed many times. With 7 bases removed from V and 5 bases from J, the gap between germline ends came to 14 bases. The CDR3 length is 13 residues. In germline, CDR1 is SGHTA, CDR2 FQGNSA.

This receptor was obtained from a young woman with Graves' hyperthyroidism that later progressed to Graves' ophthalmopathy. Source material: blood. This chain connects TRBV7-2 to TRBJ1-1; D is perhaps TRBD1 (5 bases). This chain's CDR3 is CASTLGGETEAFF. The CDR3 DNA reads TGTGCCAGCACCCTCGGGGGTGAGACTGAAGCTTTCTTT. Full variable domain (missing parts from reference TRBV7-2 and TRBJ1-1): GAGVSQSPSNKVTEKGKDVELRCDPISGHTALYWYRQSLGQGLEFLIYFQGNSAPDKSGLPSDRFSAERTGGSVSTLTIQRTQQEDSAVYLCASTLGGETEAFFGQGTRLTVV.